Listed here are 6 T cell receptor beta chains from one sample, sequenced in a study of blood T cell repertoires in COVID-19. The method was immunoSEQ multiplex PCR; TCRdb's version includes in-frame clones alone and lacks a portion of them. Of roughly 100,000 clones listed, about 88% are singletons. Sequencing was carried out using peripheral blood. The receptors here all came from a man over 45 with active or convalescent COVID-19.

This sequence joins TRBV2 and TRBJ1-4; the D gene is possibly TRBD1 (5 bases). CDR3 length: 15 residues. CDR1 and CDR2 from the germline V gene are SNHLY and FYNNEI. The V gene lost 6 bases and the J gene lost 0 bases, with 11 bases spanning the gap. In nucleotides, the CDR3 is TGTGCCAGCAGAGCGGGACGGGCAACTAATGAAAAACTGTTTTTT. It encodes CASRAGRATNEKLFF.

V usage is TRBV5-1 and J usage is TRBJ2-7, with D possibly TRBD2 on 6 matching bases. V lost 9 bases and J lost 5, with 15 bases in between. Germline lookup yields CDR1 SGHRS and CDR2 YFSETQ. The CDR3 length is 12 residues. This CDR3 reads CATGSGGDEQYF. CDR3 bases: TGCGCCACAGGTTCTGGAGGGGACGAGCAGTACTTC.

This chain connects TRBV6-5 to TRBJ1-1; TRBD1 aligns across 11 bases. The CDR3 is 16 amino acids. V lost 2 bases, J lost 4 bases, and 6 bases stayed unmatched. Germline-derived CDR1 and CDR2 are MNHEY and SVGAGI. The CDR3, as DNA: TGTGCCAGCAGTTACCTAAGGACAGGGGGCATCACTGAAGCTTTCTTT. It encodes CASSYLRTGGITEAFF.

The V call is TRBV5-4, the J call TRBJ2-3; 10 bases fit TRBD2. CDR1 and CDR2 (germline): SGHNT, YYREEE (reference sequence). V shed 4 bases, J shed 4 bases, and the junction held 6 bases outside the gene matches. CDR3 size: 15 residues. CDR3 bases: TGTGCCAGCAGCCTTACTAGCGGGGTTTCAGATACGCAGTATTTT. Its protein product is CASSLTSGVSDTQYF.

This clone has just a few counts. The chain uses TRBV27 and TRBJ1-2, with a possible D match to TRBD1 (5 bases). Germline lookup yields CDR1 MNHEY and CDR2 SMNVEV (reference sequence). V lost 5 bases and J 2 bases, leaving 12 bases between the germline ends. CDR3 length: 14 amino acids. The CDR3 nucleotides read TGTGCCAGCAGTGGGCAGGACATAAACTATGGCTACACCTTC. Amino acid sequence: CASSGQDINYGYTF.

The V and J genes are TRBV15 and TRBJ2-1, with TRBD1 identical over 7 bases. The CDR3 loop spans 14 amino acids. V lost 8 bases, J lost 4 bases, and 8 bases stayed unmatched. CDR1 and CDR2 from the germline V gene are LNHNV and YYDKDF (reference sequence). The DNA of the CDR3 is TGTGCCACCGCGACAGGGAGAAATTACAATGAGCAGTTCTTC. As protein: CATATGRNYNEQFF. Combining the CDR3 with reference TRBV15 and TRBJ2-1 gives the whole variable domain DAMVIQNPRYQVTQFGKPVTLSCSQTLNHNVMYWYQQKSSQAPKLLFHYYDKDFNNEADTPDNFQSRRPNTSFCFLDIRSPGLGDTAMYLCATATGRNYNEQFFGPGTRLTVL.